This TCR beta chain stems from a study of T cell responses to AZD1222 COVID-19 vaccine (dated by TCRdb to the early 2020s). Regarding the study in general: Because spike-specific TCR depth and breadth did not differ between the two schedules, AZD1222 recipients who got a second dose at roughly 4 weeks were pooled with those who got a second dose at roughly 12 weeks. A total of approximately 230 trial participants underwent TCR sequencing, of whom about 210 received two doses of AZD1222 and some 26 received two doses of the MenACWY control vaccine. Enrollment into the trials was organized by age into subgroups of 18-55, 56-69 and 70-plus years, and those subgroups contained about 160, 30 and 59 TCR-sequenced participants, respectively.

As for this clone: The target of this receptor is not known. The input lacks base qualities; no much larger clone sits a single base away.

The CDR3 regions of human TCRbeta chains were analyzed by immunosequencing. Regarding the original processing steps: TCRs in the repertoires were matched against a reference library of SARS-CoV-2-specific TCRs that had been generated with the MIRA antigen-specificity platform. Breadth was defined as the fraction of unique TCRs that were SARS-CoV-2-associated. Depth was defined as the fraction of total T cells that were SARS-CoV-2-associated. Using the MIRA data, every spike-specific TCR was mapped to the spike region that the TCR reacted to and assigned to either a CD4 or a CD8 class. Log10-transformed breadth and depth values were compared by one-way ANOVA with Sidak's multiple comparisons tests. TCRdb holds this immuneACCESS table with in-frame rearrangements only. Some clones are missing; in checked studies, unresolved V genes explain under half, and the rest has no known cause. The D gene and trimming were derived from the DNA, and the V and J assignments and clone size from that table. This sample holds 90,000 to 150,000 clones; approximately 91% were observed only once. Of the sample, 4% to 5% is held by the ten largest clones.

Study-level results and caveats: The 56-69-year group was small, and its depth increase did not reach significance, likely because of low power. Reportedly, almost half of the unique spike-specific TCRs recognized epitopes lying outside the regions that are mutated in the B.1.351 and B.1.1.7 variants. No day 14 peak-response samples were available, so repertoires were characterized only after the peak T cell response. After two AZD1222 doses, both the breadth and the depth of spike-specific TCRs were significantly higher than at day 0 and than in MenACWY recipients. The whole spike protein was spanned by vaccine-associated CD4 TCRs, and dominant responses were seen in regions 160-218 and 743-854. Conclusions about previously exposed vaccinees are limited, since just 5 to 7 AZD1222 recipients were seropositive for SARS-CoV-2 at baseline. Most participants were white British and females outnumbered males, and the authors suggested that clonal diversity may have been underestimated.

The sample's time point label is to be understood as: baseline before first vaccination. The vaccinee samples were drawn from two UK trials, COV001 and COV002, one of which was a single-blind randomized controlled phase 2/3 trial testing AZD1222 (ChAdOx1 nCoV-19) in healthy adults. Trial participant PBMC samples were collected at day 0 and day 28 after the second dose for TCRbeta chain sequencing. The source of this sequence is an adult in good health. Sample: peripheral blood, taken on day 0 of AZD1222 vaccination.

The CDR3 region has the sequence CASSRAKGQGSYEQYF. The DNA is TGTGCCAGCAGCAGAGCTAAGGGGCAGGGCTCCTACGAGCAGTACTTC. Here the chain combines TRBV3-1 (or the pseudogene TRBV3-2) and TRBJ2-7; TRBD1 could be the D gene, as 5 bases match. Via the germline V gene (reference sequence), CDR1 is LGHDT and CDR2 YNNKEL. V loses 5 bases of germline sequence and J loses 0 bases, and the interval between the two ends is 17 bases. The CDR3 goes from the cysteine to the phenylalanine over 16 residues. Left in the record is the CDR3 DNA by itself, 48 bases read in frame from the first base.